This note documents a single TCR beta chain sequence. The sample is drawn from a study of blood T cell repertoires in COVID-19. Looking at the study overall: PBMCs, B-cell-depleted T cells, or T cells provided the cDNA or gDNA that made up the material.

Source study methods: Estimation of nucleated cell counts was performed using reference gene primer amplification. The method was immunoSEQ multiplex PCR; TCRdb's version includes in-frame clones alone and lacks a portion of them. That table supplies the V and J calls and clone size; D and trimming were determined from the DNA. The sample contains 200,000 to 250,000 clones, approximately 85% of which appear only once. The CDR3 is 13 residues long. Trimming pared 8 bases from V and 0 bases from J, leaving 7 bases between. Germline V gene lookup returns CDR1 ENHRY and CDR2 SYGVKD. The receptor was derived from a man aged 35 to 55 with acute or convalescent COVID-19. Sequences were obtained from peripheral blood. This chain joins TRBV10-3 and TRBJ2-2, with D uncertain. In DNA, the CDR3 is TGTGCCATCGGCTCACCGAACACCGGGGAGCTGTTTTTT. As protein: CAIGSPNTGELFF.